This TCR beta chain was sequenced during a study of Tregs in tolerant kidney transplant recipients (dated by TCRdb to between 2019 and 2020). In terms of the full investigation: The study applied TCRbeta sequencing to find donor-specific regulatory T cells before combined kidney and bone marrow transplantation and then followed those same cells after transplant. The paper as a whole reports these results and caveats: Biological reproducibility was not directly assessed, although technical replication error appeared to be minimal. For some patients the PCR primers changed over time, which made it impossible to compare the samples from those patients at the nucleotide level. Because the study included only a small number of patients, the results must be confirmed in larger populations and under other immunosuppression protocols. Donor-specific Treg expansion exceeded global Treg expansion in tolerant patients, suggesting antigen-driven rather than nonspecific expansion. Expanding Tregs with activated donor B cells appeared to identify the most biologically relevant and donor-specific TCRbeta repertoire.

Concerning this clone: The clone's antigen remains unknown. No base qualities exist here, and no much larger clone lies one base off it.

Transplants used related donors with nonmyeloablative bone marrow transplantation; mixed chimerism was transient in the human trials. Thawed PBMCs were FACS-sorted into unstimulated Tregs (CD4+CD25+CD127-), CD4+ non-Tregs (CD4+CD25-), CD4 cells and CD8 cells. A few combined kidney and bone marrow transplant recipients from the ITN036ST trial were included as patients, and samples were available only from these trial subjects. Healthy control blood was processed to PBMCs with a Ficoll density gradient and then cryopreserved, whereas patient PBMCs were collected both before and after transplant. Trimmed from V: 8 bases; trimmed from J: 4 bases; junction bases lacking a gene match: 12. From the germline V gene, CDR1 is ENHRY and CDR2 is SYGVKD. The CDR3 holds 17 amino acids from the cysteine to the phenylalanine. Of all the DNA, just the CDR3 is kept, 51 bases in frame from base 1. For TCRbeta CDR3 sequencing, genomic DNA from the sorted cells was extracted using the QIAGEN DNeasy Blood and Tissue Kit. High-throughput TCRbeta CDR3 sequencing, which included PCR amplification with bias correction and internal controls, was done commercially through immunoSEQ. On the authors' methods: Unique productive TCRbeta sequences were defined by CDR3 nucleotide sequence when primers matched and otherwise by CDR3 amino acid sequence together with Vbeta and Jbeta genes. Sorting error was corrected by removing sequences shared between sorted populations at a frequency ratio of 2:1 or less, and the remaining shared sequences were assigned to the higher population. Sequences were defined as donor-reactive when expanded at least 5-fold in CFSE-low cells versus unstimulated cells and present at a frequency of at least 0.01% in CFSE-low cells. Jensen-Shannon divergence calculated on the top 100 TCRbeta sequences ranked by frequency was used to measure repertoire divergence. For samples with multiple sequencing runs, sorting error was corrected separately for each run before the runs were pooled. The table was pulled from immuneACCESS by TCRdb, which kept in-frame rearrangements only. Such tables lose some clones; where checked, under half of the loss comes from unresolved V genes, and the rest has no known cause. D and trimming come from the DNA, and the V and J calls and clone size come from that table. Counted in this sample were around 50,000 clones; roughly 90% of them appeared once. About a sixth of the sample lies in the top ten.

The receptor's source is a human patient who received a combined kidney and bone marrow transplant. Some T cells present after a transplant may be cells of the graft donor. The rearrangement combines TRBV10-3 with TRBJ2-2; 11 junctional bases match TRBD2. The sequencing used CD8+ T cells from blood (PBMCs), collected 12 months after the transplant. In nucleotide form, the sequence is TGTGCCATCGGCCCCGGCTTAGCGGGAGGGGGCACCGGGGAGCTGTTTTTT. This encodes CAIGPGLAGGGTGELFF.